A selection of T cell receptor beta chains follows, all from one sample in a study of blood T cell repertoires in COVID-19. Using immunoSEQ multiplex PCR, the repertoire was profiled, and TCRdb retains in-frame clones only, with some absent. The sample yields almost 55,000 clones, around 87% seen once. The specimen was peripheral blood. These receptors all stem from a man aged 50 to 60 with active COVID-19. Each CDR3 is given with its conserved first and last residue. Each record gives: CDR3 protein, CDR3 DNA, D gene, V gene, J gene, clone size. The D gene is left open where the match is weak. Only part of the rows carry a size: once, few, many, or a class if the clone is expanded.

CDR3aa: CASKRVATNEKLFF; CDR3nt: TGTGCCAGTAAGCGAGTTGCAACTAATGAAAAACTGTTTTTT; d_gene: -; v_gene: TRBV19; j_gene: TRBJ1-4; abundance: -
CDR3aa: CASSRDFNQPQHF; CDR3nt: TGTGCCAGCAGCCGGGACTTCAATCAGCCCCAGCATTTT; d_gene: -; v_gene: TRBV7-3; j_gene: TRBJ1-5; abundance: -
CDR3aa: CASSPPSGNTIYF; CDR3nt: TGCGCCAGCAGCCCTCCCAGTGGAAACACCATATATTTT; d_gene: -; v_gene: TRBV4-1; j_gene: TRBJ1-3; abundance: -
CDR3aa: CAWSLRGPPHF; CDR3nt: TGTGCCTGGAGTCTTAGGGGGCCTCCCCACTTT; d_gene: TRBD1; v_gene: TRBV30; j_gene: TRBJ1-6; abundance: -
CDR3aa: CASSVVTSGNTGELFF; CDR3nt: TGTGCCAGCAGCGTAGTAACTAGCGGGAACACCGGGGAGCTGTTTTTT; d_gene: TRBD2; v_gene: TRBV9; j_gene: TRBJ2-2; abundance: -
CDR3aa: CASIKLSGANVLTF; CDR3nt: TGTGCCAGCATAAAGCTCTCTGGGGCCAACGTCCTGACTTTC; d_gene: -; v_gene: TRBV28; j_gene: TRBJ2-6; abundance: -
CDR3aa: CASSPTASYNEQFF; CDR3nt: TGTGCCAGCAGTCCGACAGCTTCCTACAATGAGCAGTTCTTC; d_gene: -; v_gene: TRBV11-2; j_gene: TRBJ2-1; abundance: -
CDR3aa: CASSATEGRSSPLHF; CDR3nt: TGTGCCAGCAGCGCCACCGAGGGTAGGAGCTCACCCCTCCACTTT; d_gene: -; v_gene: TRBV9; j_gene: TRBJ1-6; abundance: once
CDR3aa: CASSLWRIGQETQYF; CDR3nt: TGTGCCAGCAGTTTATGGCGGATCGGACAAGAGACCCAGTACTTC; d_gene: -; v_gene: TRBV28; j_gene: TRBJ2-5; abundance: -
CDR3aa: CASSHRSTGDNRSPLHF; CDR3nt: TGTGCCAGCAGCCATAGATCGACAGGGGATAATAGGTCACCCCTCCACTTT; d_gene: TRBD1; v_gene: TRBV2; j_gene: TRBJ1-6; abundance: -